This TCR beta chain was sequenced during a study of shared clonotypes between healthy human individuals. Study-level information: Participating donors consisted of two women and a few men aged 18 to 49. Overall study results and limits: Non-shared clonotypes displayed generation probabilities falling below those of clonotypes present in all four donors.

Germline-derived CDR1 and CDR2 are SGHNT and YYREEE (reference sequence). The CDR3 is made up of 18 amino acids. V dropped 3 bases and J dropped 5; count of bases not matched to a gene: 15. Regarding this clone: What it recognizes is unknown.

CD45RO-negative CD8 cells positively selected for CCR7 made up the naive population, which excluded terminally differentiated effector memory CD45RA+ cells. Per the original methods: ImmunoSEQ supplied junction-only sequences lacking quality scores, so filtering was different. The data were produced by immunoSEQ multiplex PCR, yet TCRdb's version contains in-frame clones alone and is incomplete. The V and J calls and clone size come from that table; D and trimming were worked out from the DNA. This sample has 2 million or so clones, with about 95% found just once. Sequences were obtained from naive CD8+ T cells sorted from blood. The chain couples TRBV5-4 to TRBJ2-3, with 10 bases that match TRBD2. This receptor was obtained from a man aged 18-30 years in good health. This CDR3 reads CASSYGLAGDLNGDTQYF. CDR3 sequence (DNA): TGTGCCAGCAGCTATGGCCTAGCGGGGGACCTAAACGGAGATACGCAGTATTTT.